One TCR beta chain is described in this entry. The antigen remains unidentified. V lost 0 bases, J lost 4 bases, and 7 bases stayed unmatched. Germline assignment: CDR1 SGHTS and CDR2 YDEGEE. This CDR3 is built from 16 residues. This record belongs to a study of immune evolution from preneoplasia to lung adenocarcinoma. Study-wide context: HLA loss of heterozygosity: under 7.5% AIS, about 15% MIA, about 35% ADC, none AAH.

Patient tissue came from resections in Japan or China, 2014–2017. Study observations and caveats: From normal lung to invasive adenocarcinoma, top clone frequencies appeared to decrease.

The data were produced by immunoSEQ multiplex PCR, yet TCRdb's version contains in-frame clones alone and is incomplete. This table holds around 10,000 clones, about four fifths found once. This receptor was identified in a person in their 70s with lung adenocarcinoma. Some clones in this sample may be carry-over from other donors' samples. Input material: FFPE minimally invasive lung adenocarcinoma tissue. V usage is TRBV5-8 and J usage is TRBJ1-5; TRBD1 aligns across 7 bases. DNA of the CDR3: TGTGCCAGCAGCTTGGCCACAGGGGTATTGAATCAGCCCCAGCATTTT. Translated, it gives CASSLATGVLNQPQHF.